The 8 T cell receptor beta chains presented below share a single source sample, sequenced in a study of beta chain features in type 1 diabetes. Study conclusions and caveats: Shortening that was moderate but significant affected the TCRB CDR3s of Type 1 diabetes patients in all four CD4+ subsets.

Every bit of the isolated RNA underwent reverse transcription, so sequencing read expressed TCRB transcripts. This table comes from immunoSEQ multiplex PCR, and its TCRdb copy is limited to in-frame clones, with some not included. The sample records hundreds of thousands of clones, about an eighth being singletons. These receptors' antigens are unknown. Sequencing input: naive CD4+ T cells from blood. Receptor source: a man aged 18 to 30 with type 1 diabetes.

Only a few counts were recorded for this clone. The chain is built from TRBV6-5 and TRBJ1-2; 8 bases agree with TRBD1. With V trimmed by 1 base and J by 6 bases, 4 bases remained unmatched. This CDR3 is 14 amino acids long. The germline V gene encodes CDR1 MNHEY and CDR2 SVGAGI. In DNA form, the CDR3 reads TGTGCCAGCAGTTACTTTGGACAGGGTGATGGCTACACCTTC. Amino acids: CASSYFGQGDGYTF.

Written as DNA, the CDR3 is TGTGCCAGCAGGAACCTCAGGGGGCCGCACACTGAAGCTTTCTTT. Amino acid sequence: CASRNLRGPHTEAFF. The J gene is TRBJ1-1, the V gene TRBV7-9, with TRBD1 matching 8 bases. CDR3 length: 15 residues. With V trimmed by 6 bases and J by 3 bases, 9 bases remained unmatched. Germline CDR1 reads SEHNR; CDR2 reads FQNEAQ (reference sequence).

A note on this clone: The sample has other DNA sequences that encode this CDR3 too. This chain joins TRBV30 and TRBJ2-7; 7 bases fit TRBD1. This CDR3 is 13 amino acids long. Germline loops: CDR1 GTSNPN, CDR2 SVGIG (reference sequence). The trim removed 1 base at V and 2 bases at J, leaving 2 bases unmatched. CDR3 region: CAWSGQGAYEQYF. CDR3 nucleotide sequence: TGTGCCTGGAGTGGGCAGGGGGCCTACGAGCAGTACTTC.

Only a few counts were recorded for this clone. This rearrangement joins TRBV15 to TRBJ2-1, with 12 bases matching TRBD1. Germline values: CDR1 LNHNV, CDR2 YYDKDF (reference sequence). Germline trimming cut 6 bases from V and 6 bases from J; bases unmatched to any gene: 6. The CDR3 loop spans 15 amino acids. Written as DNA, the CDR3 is TGTGCCACCAGTCCCGGGACAGGGGGCTTCAATGAGCAGTTCTTC. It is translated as CATSPGTGGFNEQFF.

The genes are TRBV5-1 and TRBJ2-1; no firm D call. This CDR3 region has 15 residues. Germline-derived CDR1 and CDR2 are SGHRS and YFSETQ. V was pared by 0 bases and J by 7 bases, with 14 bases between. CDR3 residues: CASSLGVGFGNEQFF. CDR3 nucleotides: TGCGCCAGCAGCTTGGGGGTAGGGTTCGGAAATGAGCAGTTCTTC.

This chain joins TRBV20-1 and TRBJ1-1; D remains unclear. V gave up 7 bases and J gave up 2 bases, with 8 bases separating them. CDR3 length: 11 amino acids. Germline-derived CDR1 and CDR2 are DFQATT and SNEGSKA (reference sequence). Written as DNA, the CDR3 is TGCAGTGGTAGCGCCAACACTGAAGCTTTCTTT. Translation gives CSGSANTEAFF.

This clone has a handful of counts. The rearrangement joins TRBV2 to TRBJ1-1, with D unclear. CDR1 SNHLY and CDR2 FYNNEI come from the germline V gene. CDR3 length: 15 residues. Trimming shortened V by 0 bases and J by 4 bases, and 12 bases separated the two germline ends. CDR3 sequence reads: CASSEAEGMITEAFF. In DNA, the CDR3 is TGTGCCAGCAGTGAAGCGGAGGGAATGATCACTGAAGCTTTCTTT.

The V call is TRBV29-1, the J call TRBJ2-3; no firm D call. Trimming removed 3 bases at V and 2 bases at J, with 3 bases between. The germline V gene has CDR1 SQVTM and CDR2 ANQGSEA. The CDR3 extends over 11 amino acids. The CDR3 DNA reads TGCAGCGTTGAGGTCACAGATACGCAGTATTTT. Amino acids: CSVEVTDTQYF.